This T cell receptor (beta chain) was found in a study of cytomegalovirus exposure and HLA in healthy donors (dated by TCRdb to the late 2010s). In terms of the full investigation: An earlier analysis of some 600 of the donors reported under 300 Gb of sequence data and 95 million to 130 million unique TCR beta sequences obtained from approximately 180 million T cells. Every discovery cohort repertoire had been produced on one sequencing platform. In the later analysis, no new phenotypic data were used to find candidate immune exposures; instead, reliance was placed on TCR beta sequences and their occurrence across donors. Approximately 330 gigabases of sequencing data and roughly 81 million unique TCR sequences made up an early release that covered approximately 650 HLA-typed donors. The study was designed to test whether signatures of past pathogen exposure could be identified by cataloging public T cell receptors. In an earlier analysis of roughly 540 of the donors, high-throughput TCR beta sequencing was used to judge whether each TCR beta V gene segment behaved as functional or pseudogenic. The number of typed donors differed by locus: roughly 620-640 for A, B, C, DRB1 and DQB1; 522 for DQA1; about 600 for DPA1; and about 450 for DPB1. To study patterns of TCR occurrence, a later analysis re-analyzed previously published TCR beta repertoires from several hundred donors and added high-resolution HLA genotyping. To predict cytomegalovirus infection status, the study combined high-throughput TCR immunosequencing, statistical association of individual TCRs with disease status, and machine learning. Of the roughly 420 genotyped donors, 75% to 85% were placed in the genetic ancestry cluster associated with self-reported Caucasian donors. In a later genetic analysis, genome-wide SNP genotypes for about 55% of the roughly 670 donors were used, and that subset was treated as a discovery cohort. Across some 400 genotyped donors of the cohort, an average of roughly 230,000 unique TCR beta nucleotide sequences per donor were sequenced, and 15% to 20% of those sequences were non-productive. Donor age, sex, ethnicity and CMV serostatus were compiled alongside the repertoire data. A few DR-DQ haplotypes were treated as single units for association and clustering because of strong linkage in the cohort. The study profiled the T cell repertoires of 666 subjects by immunosequencing and related them to cytomegalovirus serostatus. In addition to the first cohort of 650 to 800 subjects, a separate validation cohort of under 150 different subjects was used. Class I and class II HLA loci were covered by the typing at four-digit resolution. Summary of the overall study and its limitations: A cluster of highly shared sequence variants was judged likely to be a technical artifact of the sequencing pipeline. Compared with the approximately 700-donor mean, donors in an Asian-associated ancestry cluster had fewer N-insertions in productive TCRs, according to a later genetic analysis. An association between a missense DCLRE1C variant and V-gene and J-gene trimming of TCR beta chains was found in a later genetic analysis and replicated in an independent cohort. A few of the identified cytomegalovirus-associated TCR beta chains were confirmed in vitro to be specific for cytomegalovirus antigens. The cohort was sequenced for TCR beta chains only, and without alpha or paired-chain data the features that could be detected were limited. A later analysis found that HLA-associated TCR beta chains were more clonally expanded and had lower generation probabilities than equally common non-associated chains. Because HLA typing was missing for some donors at each locus, association tests included only the typed subset. Roughly uniform sequencing depth across donors was assumed in presence/absence analyses, although this assumption may not hold. A later analysis reported that several top co-occurrence clusters appeared linked to parvovirus B19, influenza, CMV and Epstein-Barr virus. According to the authors, the approach could potentially be generalized to other disease states and immunological phenotypes. Some IMGT-functional V segments, including TRBV6-2 and TRBV6-3, could not be distinguished by the 87-base-pair reads and were therefore excluded. A further reported finding was that TCR beta sequences accurately predicted the HLA-A and HLA-B alleles for most subjects in the first cohort. While some public TCRs were present in many individuals, most TCR sequences turned up only very rarely across donors. When HLA alleles, especially DR and DQ, strongly co-occurred, attributing TCR associations to individual alleles was difficult. A later analysis found that TCR association rates varied across HLA loci, with DRB1 alleles showing the most associated TCRs and HLA-C alleles the fewest. In an earlier analysis of around 500 of the donors, most TCR beta V segments appeared in productive rearrangements about 90% or about 30% of the time, broadly matching IMGT annotations. Linkage disequilibrium might explain the correlated functional status among segregating V segments, but an unknown experimental factor could not be ruled out. Most CMV-associated TCR beta chains appeared to be HLA-restricted in a later analysis, and the HLA associations seemed to be driven largely by CMV exposure. In the study, about 150 TCR beta chains were listed as associated with cytomegalovirus. The only immune exposure information available for the cohort was CMV serostatus. The earlier analysis of some 540 of the donors excluded fewer than 20 rarely observed V segments, including chromosome 9 orphons, because counts were too low. Specific HLA alleles were associated with 15,000 to 20,000 TCR beta sequences at a false discovery rate of 0.05 in a later analysis. In both the original and validation cohorts, the classifier was reported to diagnose cytomegalovirus status with high specificity and sensitivity.

Via the germline V gene, CDR1 is SGHVS and CDR2 FQNEAQ. The CDR3 goes from the cysteine to the phenylalanine over 19 residues. Solely the CDR3 DNA is kept, with 57 bases framed from the first base. V and J are trimmed by 5 bases and 8 bases, and the gene matches miss 21 bases of the junction. A note on this clone: What this receptor recognizes is not known. No much larger clone exists at a distance of one base, and base qualities are not known.

The library was built by means of the immunoSEQ multiplex PCR assay. For the multiplex PCR, a mixture combining 60 forward primers for TCR Vbeta segments and 13 reverse primers for TCR Jbeta segments was used. The CDR3 region of rearranged TCR beta genes was amplified from genomic DNA by a multiplex PCR assay. Amplified TCR beta libraries were sequenced as 87-base-pair reads on the Illumina HiSeq System. Per the original workflow: Across the 600 to 700 repertoires, a later analysis counted roughly 84 million unique TCR beta chains, around 11 million of which were shared by at least two donors. A nearest-neighbor algorithm error-corrected the raw reads and collapsed the reads into unique sequences, merging closely related sequences to remove PCR and sequencing errors. To assign V, D and J gene segments, CDR3 sequences were aligned to IMGT reference sequences. For a sequence to be retained, a match of at least six nucleotides to both a V gene segment and a J gene segment was required. A rearrangement was called productive if the CDR3 had no stop codons and remained in frame with V and J, and every other rearrangement was called non-productive. CDR3 was defined by IMGT convention, running from the second conserved V-encoded cysteine to the conserved J-encoded phenylalanine. The earlier analysis of a few hundred of the donors excluded sequences that lacked an unambiguous match to a single V gene segment. In an earlier analysis of almost 600 of the donors, a V segment was called functional when productive rearrangements were above 56.7%, and segregating when the standard deviation between donors exceeded 5%. A statistical classification framework was built for diagnosing cytomegalovirus status from the catalog of TCR beta chain sequences. In a later analysis, V and J genes were assigned by comparing TCR nucleotide sequences against IMGT/GENE-DB human TR gene sequences. In a later analysis, CDR3 sequences and most-parsimonious VDJ recombination scenarios were assigned using the TCRdist pipeline. In a later analysis, each TCR beta chain was defined by its CDR3 amino acid sequence together with its V-gene family, and reads without a unique V-gene family were excluded. In a later analysis, 550 to 650 highly shared, low-generation-probability nucleotide sequences were removed to address suspected cross-contamination and a sequencing artifact. A later analysis calculated a clonal expansion index for each public chain from normalized within-repertoire ranks of inferred template counts. In a later analysis, generation probabilities were computed using a VDJ recombination model fitted to out-of-frame rearrangements, and the results were checked against IGoR. A later analysis scored TCR-TCR, TCR-HLA and TCR-CMV co-occurrence with hypergeometric tests, applying a repertoire-size bias correction to TCR pairs. A later analysis estimated false discovery rates by permuting HLA or CMV assignments 20 times. In a later analysis, co-occurring TCRs were grouped using DBSCAN, with TCRdist sequence similarity added in when clustering inside HLA-allele-positive subsets. Repertoires with fewer than 30,000 or more than 120,000 public chains were left out of co-occurrence clustering, as were a handful of repertoires with anomalous nucleotide sharing. TCRdb re-hosts the immuneACCESS table, in-frame sequences only. Its copies lack some clones; in the studies checked, an unresolved V gene accounts for under half of them, and the cause for the rest is not known. D and trimming come from the DNA, and the V and J calls and clone size come from that table. The sample table shows about 220,000 clones, and roughly 70% are seen once. 1.8% of the sample is held by the ten biggest clonotypes.

In total, about 650 healthy bone marrow donors made up the cohort. Cohort members were all nominally healthy when sampled, although unrecorded immune exposures were likely present. The donor was CMV seronegative and belonged to the group of around 400 seronegative cohort members. A peripheral blood sample was collected from each donor, and TCR beta sequencing was performed on peripheral blood mononuclear cells. The Qiagen DNeasy Blood Extraction Kit was used to extract genomic DNA from the blood cell samples. This sequence uses TRBV7-8 and TRBJ2-1, with TRBD2 matching 10 junction bases. The sample was PBMCs. This TCR was recovered from a woman in her thirties in good health and CMV-seronegative. The sequenced DNA: TGTGCCAGCAGCGGAGGGGGTTTAAGCGGGAGGGCCGGGAACTATGAGCAGTTCTTC. It translates as CASSGGGLSGRAGNYEQFF.